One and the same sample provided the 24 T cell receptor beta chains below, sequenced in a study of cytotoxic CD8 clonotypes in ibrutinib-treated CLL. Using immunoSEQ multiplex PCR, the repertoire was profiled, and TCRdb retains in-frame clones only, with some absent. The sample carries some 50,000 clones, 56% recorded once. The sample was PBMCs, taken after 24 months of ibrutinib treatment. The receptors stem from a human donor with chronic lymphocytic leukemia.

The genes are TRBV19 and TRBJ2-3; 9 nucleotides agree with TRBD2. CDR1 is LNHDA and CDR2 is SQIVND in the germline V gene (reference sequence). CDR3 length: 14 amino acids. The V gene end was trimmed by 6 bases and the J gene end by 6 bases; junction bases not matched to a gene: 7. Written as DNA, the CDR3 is TGTGCCAGTAGCCCGGGACTAGCCTTGGATACGCAGTATTTT. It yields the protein CASSPGLALDTQYF.

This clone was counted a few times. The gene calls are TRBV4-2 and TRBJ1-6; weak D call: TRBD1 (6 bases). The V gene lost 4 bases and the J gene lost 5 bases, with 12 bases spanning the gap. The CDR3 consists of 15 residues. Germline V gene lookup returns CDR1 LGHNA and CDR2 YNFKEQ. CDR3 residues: CASSLSGTHNSPLHF. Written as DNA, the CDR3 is TGTGCCAGCAGCCTTTCCGGGACACATAATTCACCCCTCCACTTT.

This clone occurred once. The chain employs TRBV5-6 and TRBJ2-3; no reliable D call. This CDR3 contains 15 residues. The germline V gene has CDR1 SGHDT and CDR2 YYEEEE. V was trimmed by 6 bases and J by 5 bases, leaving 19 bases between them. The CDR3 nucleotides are TGTGCCAGCACCCTGCCCTTTGGCGGAGAAGATACGCAGTATTTT. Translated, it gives CASTLPFGGEDTQYF.

The CDR3 DNA sequence: TGTGCCAGCAGCTTTAGACTAGGCGCTACCGGGGAGCTGTTTTTT. It is translated as CASSFRLGATGELFF. This chain connects TRBV11-2 to TRBJ2-2; tentative D call: TRBD2 (6 bases). Germline V gene sequence: CDR1 SGHAT, CDR2 FQNNGV. Trimming took 3 bases from V and 5 from J, leaving 13 bases between them. The CDR3 is 15 amino acids.

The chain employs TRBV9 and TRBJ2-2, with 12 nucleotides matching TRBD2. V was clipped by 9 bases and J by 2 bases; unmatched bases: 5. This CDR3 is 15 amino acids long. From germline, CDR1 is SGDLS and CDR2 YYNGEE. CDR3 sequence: CATGLAGSNTGELFF. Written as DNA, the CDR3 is TGTGCCACCGGACTAGCGGGGTCAAACACCGGGGAGCTGTTTTTT.

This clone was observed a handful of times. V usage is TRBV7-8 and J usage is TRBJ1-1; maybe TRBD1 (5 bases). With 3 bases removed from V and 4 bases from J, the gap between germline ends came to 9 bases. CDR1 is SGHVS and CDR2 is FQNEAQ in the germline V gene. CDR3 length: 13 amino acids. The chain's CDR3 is CASSFPGPTEAFF. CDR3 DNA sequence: TGTGCCAGCAGCTTCCCGGGGCCCACTGAAGCTTTCTTT.

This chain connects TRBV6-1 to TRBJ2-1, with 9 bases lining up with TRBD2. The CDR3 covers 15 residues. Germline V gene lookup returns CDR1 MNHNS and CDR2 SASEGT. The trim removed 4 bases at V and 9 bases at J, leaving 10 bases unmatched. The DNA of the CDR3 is TGTGCCAGCAGTGGGCTGGGCGGGGGGGCAGGTGAGCAGTTCTTC. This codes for CASSGLGGGAGEQFF.

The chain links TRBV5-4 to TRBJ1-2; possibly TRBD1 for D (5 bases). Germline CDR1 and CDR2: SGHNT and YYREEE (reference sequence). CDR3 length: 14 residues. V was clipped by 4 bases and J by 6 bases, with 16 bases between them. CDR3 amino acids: CASSVTDSLNGYTF. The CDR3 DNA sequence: TGTGCCAGCAGCGTGACAGATAGTCTTAATGGCTACACCTTC.

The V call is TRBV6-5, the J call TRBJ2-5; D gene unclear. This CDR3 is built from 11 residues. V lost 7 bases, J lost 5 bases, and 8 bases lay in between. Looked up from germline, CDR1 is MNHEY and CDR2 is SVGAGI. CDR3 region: CASTIGETQYF. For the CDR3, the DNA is TGTGCCAGCACCATCGGGGAGACCCAGTACTTC.

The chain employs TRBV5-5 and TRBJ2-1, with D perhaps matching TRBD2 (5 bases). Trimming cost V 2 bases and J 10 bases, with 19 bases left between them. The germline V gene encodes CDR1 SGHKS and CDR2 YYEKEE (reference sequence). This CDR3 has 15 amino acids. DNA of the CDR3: TGTGCCAGCAGCTTAGGATGGACTGCCGGAAGCGAGCAGTTCTTC. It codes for CASSLGWTAGSEQFF.

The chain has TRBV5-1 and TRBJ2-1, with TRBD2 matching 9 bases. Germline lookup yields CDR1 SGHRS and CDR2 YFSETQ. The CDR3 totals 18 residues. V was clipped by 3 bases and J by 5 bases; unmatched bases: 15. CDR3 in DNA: TGCGCCAGCAGCTATCCCGCTAAGGCTAGCGGGATCAACAATGAGCAGTTCTTC. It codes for CASSYPAKASGINNEQFF.

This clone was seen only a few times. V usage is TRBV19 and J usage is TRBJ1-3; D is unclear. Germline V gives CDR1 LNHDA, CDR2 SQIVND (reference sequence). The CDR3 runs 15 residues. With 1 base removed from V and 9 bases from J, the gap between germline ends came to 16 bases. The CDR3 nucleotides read TGTGCCAGTAGTATAGTTACAGCAGGCGTCGGCACCATATATTTT. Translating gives CASSIVTAGVGTIYF.

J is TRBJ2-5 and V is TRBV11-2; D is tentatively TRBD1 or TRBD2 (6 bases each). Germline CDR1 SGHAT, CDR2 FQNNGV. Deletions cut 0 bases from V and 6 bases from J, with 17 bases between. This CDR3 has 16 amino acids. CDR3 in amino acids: CASSLEGGPGRKTQYF. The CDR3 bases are TGTGCCAGCAGCTTAGAAGGGGGGCCGGGGAGAAAGACCCAGTACTTC.

CDR3 amino acids: CASSDRAVGANTGELFF. DNA of the CDR3: TGCGCCAGCAGTGACAGGGCAGTAGGGGCGAACACCGGGGAGCTGTTTTTT. V is TRBV10-2 and J is TRBJ2-2; D might be TRBD1 (5 bases). The CDR3 sequence is 17 residues long. Per the germline V gene, CDR1 is WSHSY and CDR2 is SAAADI. Trimming pared 3 bases from V and 0 bases from J, leaving 14 bases between.

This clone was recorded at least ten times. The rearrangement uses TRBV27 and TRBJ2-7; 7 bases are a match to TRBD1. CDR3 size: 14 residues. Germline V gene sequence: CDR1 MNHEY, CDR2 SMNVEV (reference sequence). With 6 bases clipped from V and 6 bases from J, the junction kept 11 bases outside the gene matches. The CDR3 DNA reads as TGTGCCAGCAGCTTTACAGGGGTAGTCGGCGAGCAGTACTTC. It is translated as CASSFTGVVGEQYF.

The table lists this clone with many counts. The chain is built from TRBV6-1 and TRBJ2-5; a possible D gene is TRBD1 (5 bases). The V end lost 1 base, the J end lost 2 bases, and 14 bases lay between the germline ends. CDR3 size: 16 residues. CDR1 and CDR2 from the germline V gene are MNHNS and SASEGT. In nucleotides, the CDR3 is TGTGCCAGCAGTGAAGGATTACGGCAGGGACAAGAGACCCAGTACTTC. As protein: CASSEGLRQGQETQYF.

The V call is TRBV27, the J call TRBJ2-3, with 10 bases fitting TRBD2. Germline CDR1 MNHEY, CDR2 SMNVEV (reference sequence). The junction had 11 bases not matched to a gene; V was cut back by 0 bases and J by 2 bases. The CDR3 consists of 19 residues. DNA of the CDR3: TGTGCCAGCAGTTTATCGGGGGGGGGACTAGCGCCCTACACAGATACGCAGTATTTT. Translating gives CASSLSGGGLAPYTDTQYF.

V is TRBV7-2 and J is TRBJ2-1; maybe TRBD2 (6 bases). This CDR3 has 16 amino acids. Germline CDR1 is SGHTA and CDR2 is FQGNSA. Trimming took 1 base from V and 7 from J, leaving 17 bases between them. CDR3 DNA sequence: TGTGCCAGCAGCTTAGACGGAGGGTATCAAGCTAATGAGCAGTTCTTC. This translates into CASSLDGGYQANEQFF.

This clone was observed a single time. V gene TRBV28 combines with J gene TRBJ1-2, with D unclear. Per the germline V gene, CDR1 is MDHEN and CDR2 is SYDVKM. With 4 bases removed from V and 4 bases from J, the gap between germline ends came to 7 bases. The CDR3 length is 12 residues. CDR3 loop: CASSWASYGYTF. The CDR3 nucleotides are TGTGCCAGCAGTTGGGCTAGCTATGGCTACACCTTC.

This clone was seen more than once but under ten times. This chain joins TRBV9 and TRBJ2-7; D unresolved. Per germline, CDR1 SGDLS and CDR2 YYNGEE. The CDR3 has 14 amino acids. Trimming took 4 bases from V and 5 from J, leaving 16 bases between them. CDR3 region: CASSNGLGIHEQYF. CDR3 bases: TGTGCCAGCAGCAACGGTCTGGGGATCCACGAGCAGTACTTC. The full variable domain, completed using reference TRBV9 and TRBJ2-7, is DSGVTQTPKHLITATGQRVTLRCSPRSGDLSVYWYQQSLDQGLQFLIQYYNGEERAKGNILERFSAQQFPDLHSELNLSSLELGDSALYFCASSNGLGIHEQYFGPGTRLTVT.

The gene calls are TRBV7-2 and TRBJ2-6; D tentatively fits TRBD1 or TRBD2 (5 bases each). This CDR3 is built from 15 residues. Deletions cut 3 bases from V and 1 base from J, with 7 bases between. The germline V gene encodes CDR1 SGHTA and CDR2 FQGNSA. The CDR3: CASSFWGSGANVLTF. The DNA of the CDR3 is TGTGCCAGCAGCTTCTGGGGGTCTGGGGCCAACGTCCTGACTTTC.

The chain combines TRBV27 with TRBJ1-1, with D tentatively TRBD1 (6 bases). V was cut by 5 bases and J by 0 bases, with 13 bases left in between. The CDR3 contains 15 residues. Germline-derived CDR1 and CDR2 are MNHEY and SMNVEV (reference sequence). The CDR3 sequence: CASSPTGSLNTEAFF. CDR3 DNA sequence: TGTGCCAGCAGTCCGACAGGAAGCCTGAACACTGAAGCTTTCTTT.

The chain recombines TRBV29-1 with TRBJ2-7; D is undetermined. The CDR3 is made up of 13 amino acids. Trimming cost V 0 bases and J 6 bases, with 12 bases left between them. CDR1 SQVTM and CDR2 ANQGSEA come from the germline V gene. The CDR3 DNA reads TGCAGCGTTGAAGATGGAAAGGTAGCCGAGCAGTACTTC. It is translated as CSVEDGKVAEQYF.

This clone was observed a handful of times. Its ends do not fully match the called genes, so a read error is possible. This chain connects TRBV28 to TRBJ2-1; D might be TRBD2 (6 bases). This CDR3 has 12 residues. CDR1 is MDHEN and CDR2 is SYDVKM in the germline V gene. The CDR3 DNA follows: TGTGCCAGCAGTTTGTGGACTAATGGGCAGTTCTTC. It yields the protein CASSLWTNGQFF.